Shown below are 31 T cell receptor beta chains from a single sample sequenced in a study of blood T cell repertoires in COVID-19. Generated by immunoSEQ multiplex PCR, the TCRdb table keeps only in-frame clones and is missing some. The sample carries 76,000 or so clones, roughly 90% recorded once. The specimen was peripheral blood. The receptors stem from a man aged 80 or over in a cohort sampled during active COVID-19.

This chain links TRBV7-2 with TRBJ2-3, with 9 bases fitting TRBD2. V was pared by 1 base and J by 3 bases, with 5 bases of the junction left unmatched. Germline-derived CDR1 and CDR2 are SGHTA and FQGNSA. This CDR3 contains 16 residues. CDR3 sequence: CASSLVSGGPTDTQYF. DNA for the CDR3: TGTGCCAGCAGCTTAGTTAGCGGGGGCCCTACAGATACGCAGTATTTT.

The chain has TRBV7-9 and TRBJ2-2; maybe TRBD1 (6 bases). Trimming pared 0 bases from V and 7 bases from J, leaving 12 bases between. Germline lookup yields CDR1 SEHNR and CDR2 FQNEAQ (reference sequence). The CDR3 sequence is 15 residues long. The CDR3 bases are TGTGCCAGCAGCTTAGCGGGGGCCCGGATCGGGGAGCTGTTTTTT. It encodes CASSLAGARIGELFF.

This chain uses TRBV24-1 with TRBJ2-3; 8 nucleotides agree with TRBD2. Germline CDR1 KGHDR, CDR2 SFDVKD. The CDR3 sequence is 13 residues long. Trimming removed 12 bases from V and 4 bases from J; junction bases left unmatched: 8. Here the CDR3 reads CAVRRGGADTQYF. DNA for the CDR3: TGTGCCGTCCGCCGGGGGGGCGCAGATACGCAGTATTTT.

This rearrangement joins TRBV28 to TRBJ2-1; 7 positions match TRBD2. The CDR3 covers 14 residues. The J segment lost 12 bases and the V segment lost 2 bases, leaving 10 bases of the junction unmatched. CDR1 is MDHEN, CDR2 SYDVKM, per germline. The CDR3 is CASSLSGTHSGQFF. For the CDR3, the DNA is TGTGCCAGCAGTTTAAGCGGGACCCACTCCGGGCAGTTCTTC.

The V call is TRBV6-5, the J call TRBJ1-2, with 7 bases lining up with TRBD1. This CDR3 contains 15 residues. Germline lookup yields CDR1 MNHEY and CDR2 SVGAGI. Losses at the gene ends were 4 bases for V and 1 base for J; bases not matched to a gene: 6. The CDR3 spells CASSSPDRSNYGYTF. The CDR3 DNA reads as TGTGCCAGCAGTTCCCCGGACAGGAGTAACTATGGCTACACCTTC.

This clone has a single count. The chain employs TRBV7-9 and TRBJ1-1; 7 nucleotides line up with TRBD1. With V trimmed by 10 bases and J by 3 bases, 11 bases remained unmatched. Looked up from germline, CDR1 is SEHNR and CDR2 is FQNEAQ (reference sequence). This CDR3 has 14 residues. The CDR3 DNA follows: TGTGCCATACGGAGAGGGGGCGGGGACACTGAAGCTTTCTTT. Translating gives CAIRRGGGDTEAFF.

This sequence joins TRBV6-6 and TRBJ1-2; perhaps TRBD1 as D (6 bases). V was trimmed by 7 bases and J by 0 bases, leaving 15 bases between them. The CDR3 contains 15 residues. The V gene's germline CDR1 is MNHNY and CDR2 SVGAGI (reference sequence). CDR3: CASKIQGPTNYGYTF. The CDR3, as DNA: TGTGCCAGCAAAATACAGGGACCCACTAACTATGGCTACACCTTC.

This clone is a singleton in its sample. This rearrangement joins TRBV7-2 to TRBJ2-5; 9 nucleotides align to TRBD2. The CDR3 is 16 residues long. Germline CDR1 is SGHTA and CDR2 is FQGNSA. With V trimmed by 5 bases and J by 5 bases, 12 bases remained unmatched. The chain's CDR3 is CASSGLGGGAGETQYF. Written as DNA, the CDR3 is TGTGCCAGCAGCGGTCTAGGCGGGGGGGCTGGTGAGACCCAGTACTTC.

The chain recombines TRBV29-1 with TRBJ2-5, with D tentatively TRBD2 (6 bases). Per the germline V gene, CDR1 is SQVTM and CDR2 is ANQGSEA. V was trimmed by 3 bases and J by 6 bases, leaving 14 bases between them. This CDR3 spans 13 amino acids. CDR3 loop: CSVDLAGPQTQYF. The CDR3 region has the DNA TGCAGCGTTGACCTCGCGGGGCCCCAGACCCAGTACTTC. The variable domain in full, with the rest retrieved from reference TRBV29-1 and TRBJ2-5, is SAVISQKPSRDICQRGTSLTIQCQVDSQVTMMFWYRQQPGQSLTLIATANQGSEATYESGFVIDKFPISRPNLTFSTLTVSNMSPEDSSIYLCSVDLAGPQTQYFGPGTRLLVL.

The rearrangement joins TRBV13 to TRBJ1-1; D possibly corresponds to TRBD1 (5 bases). Germline CDR1 reads PRHDT; CDR2 reads FYEKMQ (reference sequence). V lost 0 bases and J 5 bases, leaving 10 bases between the germline ends. The CDR3 loop spans 14 amino acids. The CDR3 region has the DNA TGTGCCAGCAGCTTAGGATCCCGGGGGACTGAAGCTTTCTTT. It translates to CASSLGSRGTEAFF.

In this sample, this clone turned up a few times. This CDR3 is CASSFNQETQYF. CDR3 bases: TGTGCCAGCAGTTTTAACCAAGAGACCCAGTACTTC. The rearrangement uses TRBV27 and TRBJ2-5, with D uncertain. The CDR3 is made up of 12 amino acids. From germline, CDR1 is MNHEY and CDR2 SMNVEV (reference sequence). Trimming cost V 3 bases and J 0 bases, with 2 bases left between them.

The rearrangement uses TRBV6-2 or TRBV6-3 and TRBJ2-5; tentative D call: TRBD2 (6 bases). The CDR3 has 15 amino acids. Looked up from germline, CDR1 is MNHEY and CDR2 is SVGEGT. Trimming removed 2 bases at V and 1 base at J, with 11 bases between. The CDR3 nucleotides are TGTGCCAGCAGTTACGGGGGACTGCTCCAAGAGACCCAGTACTTC. Its translation: CASSYGGLLQETQYF.

V gene TRBV5-4 combines with J gene TRBJ2-5, with a weak D call TRBD1 (6 bases). Germline CDR1 and CDR2: SGHNT and YYREEE (reference sequence). There are 13 residues in the CDR3. V dropped 4 bases and J dropped 1 base, with 8 bases sitting between them. The CDR3: CASSMGAQETQYF. Written as DNA, the CDR3 is TGTGCCAGCAGCATGGGGGCCCAAGAGACCCAGTACTTC.

This clone has just one count. The CDR3 is CASSASSGGALGANVLTF. The CDR3 nucleotides are TGTGCCAGCAGCGCTTCTAGCGGGGGCGCCCTCGGGGCCAACGTCCTGACTTTC. The chain couples TRBV9 to TRBJ2-6; 10 nucleotides agree with TRBD2. The CDR3 totals 18 residues. V trimming: 3 bases; J trimming: 4 bases; junction bases outside the gene matches: 10. The V gene's germline CDR1 is SGDLS and CDR2 YYNGEE.

The V gene is TRBV15, the J gene TRBJ2-2; TRBD1 agrees at 7 bases. The V gene end was trimmed by 4 bases and the J gene end by 4 bases; junction bases not matched to a gene: 12. Per germline, CDR1 LNHNV and CDR2 YYDKDF (reference sequence). The CDR3 is made up of 17 amino acids. This CDR3 is CATSKGGRGSVTGELFF. CDR3 sequence (DNA): TGTGCCACCAGCAAAGGGGGCAGGGGGTCGGTCACCGGGGAGCTGTTTTTT.

As concerns this clone: Distinct nucleotide sequences in the sample also encode this CDR3. The J gene is TRBJ2-5, the V gene TRBV24-1; the D gene is possibly TRBD1 (5 bases). CDR1 and CDR2 (germline): KGHDR, SFDVKD. Between the trimmed V and J ends, which lost 7 bases and 2 bases, there was a span of 10 bases. The CDR3 consists of 13 residues. CDR3 region: CATSRVGQETQYF. For the CDR3, the DNA is TGTGCCACCAGCAGGGTTGGTCAAGAGACCCAGTACTTC.

This chain uses TRBV20-1 with TRBJ2-3; TRBD1 or TRBD2 may be the D gene (6 bases each). Germline CDR1 and CDR2: DFQATT and SNEGSKA (reference sequence). Trimming removed 3 bases at V and 2 bases at J, with 15 bases between. CDR3 length: 15 residues. The CDR3 protein is CSASGGRQDTDTQYF. The DNA for the CDR3 is TGCAGTGCTAGTGGGGGGCGCCAAGACACAGATACGCAGTATTTT.

This clone was picked up a small number of times. The chain recombines TRBV6-5 with TRBJ2-7; 9 positions match TRBD1. The V and J ends lost 6 bases and 4 bases, in that order; junction bases with no gene match: 10. Germline assignment: CDR1 MNHEY and CDR2 SVGAGI. The CDR3 runs to 15 residues. The DNA for the CDR3 is TGTGCCAGCAGCCGCTATGGGACAGGGATGTACGAGCAGTACTTC. It specifies CASSRYGTGMYEQYF.

The gene calls are TRBV19 and TRBJ1-3; no reliable D call. CDR3 length equals 13 residues. V was cut by 7 bases and J by 0 bases, with 7 bases left in between. The V gene's germline CDR1 is LNHDA and CDR2 SQIVND (reference sequence). The CDR3 DNA is TGTGCCAGTAACCCGAGCTCTGGAAACACCATATATTTT. Protein sequence: CASNPSSGNTIYF.

This rearrangement joins TRBV3-1 (or the pseudogene TRBV3-2) to TRBJ1-1; no reliable D call. The germline V gene encodes CDR1 LGHDT and CDR2 YNNKEL (reference sequence). This CDR3 has 15 residues. The ends were cut back, 4 bases at V and 3 bases at J, with 15 bases in the middle. CDR3 nucleotides: TGTGCCAGCAGCCTTCCCGGGAAGGCCTACACTGAAGCTTTCTTT. Protein sequence: CASSLPGKAYTEAFF.

The chain links TRBV9 to TRBJ1-5, with 10 bases that match TRBD1. Germline values: CDR1 SGDLS, CDR2 YYNGEE. This CDR3 has 15 amino acids. Trimming removed 0 bases from V and 6 bases from J; junction bases left unmatched: 3. Written as DNA, the CDR3 is TGTGCCAGCAGCGTAGCCGACAGGGGGCCTCAGCCCCAGCATTTT. As protein: CASSVADRGPQPQHF. The variable domain in full, with the rest retrieved from reference TRBV9 and TRBJ1-5, is DSGVTQTPKHLITATGQRVTLRCSPRSGDLSVYWYQQSLDQGLQFLIQYYNGEERAKGNILERFSAQQFPDLHSELNLSSLELGDSALYFCASSVADRGPQPQHFGDGTRLSIL.

The rearrangement uses TRBV28 and TRBJ1-5; a possible D gene is TRBD1 (5 bases). This CDR3 contains 14 residues. V lost 5 bases and J lost 4, with 12 bases in between. The V gene's germline CDR1 is MDHEN and CDR2 SYDVKM. In nucleotides, the CDR3 is TGTGCCAGCAGTCCCGGGGGTACAAATCAGCCCCAGCATTTT. Translating gives CASSPGGTNQPQHF. The variable domain in full, completed from reference TRBV28 and TRBJ1-5, reads DVKVTQSSRYLVKRTGEKVFLECVQDMDHENMFWYRQDPGLGLRLIYFSYDVKMKEKGDIPEGYSVSREKKERFSLILESASTNQTSMYLCASSPGGTNQPQHFGDGTRLSIL.

The rearrangement joins TRBV5-6 to TRBJ2-7, with unresolved D. This CDR3 comprises 16 residues. Per the germline V gene, CDR1 is SGHDT and CDR2 is YYEEEE. V was trimmed by 0 bases and J by 0 bases, leaving 13 bases between them. CDR3 DNA sequence: TGTGCCAGCAGCTTGGGACTTACACTTAGCTCCTACGAGCAGTACTTC. Encoded protein: CASSLGLTLSSYEQYF.

This chain joins TRBV29-1 and TRBJ2-6; TRBD2 might be the D (5 bases). CDR1 and CDR2 (germline): SQVTM, ANQGSEA. V was trimmed by 0 bases and J by 0 bases, leaving 9 bases between them. The CDR3 runs to 16 residues. Here the CDR3 reads CSVEDRGSSGANVLTF. CDR3 DNA: TGCAGCGTTGAAGATCGGGGAAGCTCTGGGGCCAACGTCCTGACTTTC.

The chain uses TRBV7-2 and TRBJ1-4; perhaps TRBD1 as D (5 bases). The V gene's germline CDR1 is SGHTA and CDR2 FQGNSA. The CDR3 covers 17 residues. Trimming took off 2 bases at V and 4 bases at J, with 17 bases between the two ends. DNA of the CDR3: TGTGCCAGCAGCTTACTGTTGGGGGGTCTGAATAATGAAAAACTGTTTTTT. Its translation is CASSLLLGGLNNEKLFF.

The rearrangement uses TRBV11-2 and TRBJ1-1; possibly TRBD1 for D (6 bases). The V end was cut by 5 bases, the J end by 0 bases, with 16 bases between. The CDR3 has 16 residues. From germline, CDR1 is SGHAT and CDR2 FQNNGV. CDR3 nucleotides: TGTGCCAGCAGCCCCCTGAGGGGGGGGTTGAACACTGAAGCTTTCTTT. This gives the protein CASSPLRGGLNTEAFF.

The chain combines TRBV4-3 with TRBJ2-1; 8 bases are shared with TRBD2. The CDR3 has 15 amino acids. Germline lookup yields CDR1 LGHNA and CDR2 YSLEER. Trimming took 1 base from V and 7 from J; bases not matched to a gene: 6. CDR3 sequence: CASSQAGRGANEQFF. Here the CDR3 DNA reads TGCGCCAGCAGCCAAGCTGGGCGGGGGGCGAATGAGCAGTTCTTC.

The chain combines TRBV3-1 (or the pseudogene TRBV3-2) with TRBJ2-1; TRBD2 matches 10 bases. The CDR3 totals 15 residues. Germline CDR1 LGHDT, CDR2 YNNKEL (reference sequence). J gave up 10 bases and V 2 bases, and 8 bases lay outside the gene matches. The CDR3 region is CASSQSASGGGEQFF. CDR3 sequence (DNA): TGTGCCAGCAGCCAATCCGCTAGCGGGGGCGGGGAGCAGTTCTTC.

The rearrangement links TRBV7-2 to TRBJ2-3; possibly TRBD1 for D (5 bases). This CDR3 is 13 amino acids long. V was pared by 5 bases and J by 4 bases, with 10 bases between. Germline V CDR1 and CDR2: SGHTA, FQGNSA. The CDR3 is CASSDQGPDTQYF. The CDR3 DNA reads TGTGCCAGCAGCGACCAGGGTCCAGATACGCAGTATTTT. Complete variable domain (other parts from reference TRBV7-2 and TRBJ2-3): GAGVSQSPSNKVTEKGKDVELRCDPISGHTALYWYRQSLGQGLEFLIYFQGNSAPDKSGLPSDRFSAERTGGSVSTLTIQRTQQEDSAVYLCASSDQGPDTQYFGPGTRLTVL.

V gene TRBV19 combines with J gene TRBJ2-3, with D tentatively TRBD1 (5 bases). Between the trimmed V and J ends, which lost 2 bases and 4 bases, there was a span of 7 bases. This CDR3 has 13 amino acids. Germline V CDR1 and CDR2: LNHDA, SQIVND (reference sequence). The CDR3 nucleotides read TGTGCCAGTAGTATACAGGGTCCAGATACGCAGTATTTT. Protein: CASSIQGPDTQYF.

The chain uses TRBV5-4 and TRBJ2-5, with 8 positions matching TRBD2. CDR3 length: 15 residues. Losses at the gene ends were 5 bases for V and 1 base for J; bases not matched to a gene: 7. The germline V gene encodes CDR1 SGHNT and CDR2 YYREEE (reference sequence). CDR3 sequence: CASRKLAEIQETQYF. CDR3 DNA: TGTGCCAGCAGAAAACTAGCGGAGATCCAAGAGACCCAGTACTTC.